Listed here is a single TCR beta chain. Per the authors' pipeline: Nucleated cell counts were estimated from reference gene primer amplification. Some clones are missing from TCRdb's copy, which holds only in-frame ones; the method was immunoSEQ multiplex PCR. The V and J calls and clone size come from that table; D and trimming were worked out from the DNA. The table includes hundreds of thousands of clones, around 86% detected once. Assignment of participants to cohorts was predicated upon participant-reported clinical history. V gave up 4 bases and J gave up 0 bases, with 14 bases separating them. This CDR3 has 16 amino acids. These data come from a study of blood T cell repertoires in COVID-19. Study context: Nucleic acid was either cDNA or gDNA, and it came from T cells, B-cell-depleted T cells, or PBMCs.

The source material was PBMCs or T cells enriched from blood (not recorded which). The clonotype originates from a man between 60 and 75 years old who had recovered from COVID-19. The chain is built from TRBV5-3 and TRBJ1-3; D gene uncertain. TRBV5-3 is an ORF, with its function uncertain. The CDR3 sequence: CARSPPPVRSGNTIYF. The CDR3 nucleotides read TGTGCCAGAAGCCCCCCCCCGGTTCGCTCTGGAAACACCATATATTTT.